A single sample gave rise to the 22 T cell receptor beta chains below, sequenced in a study of T-cell memory formation after mild COVID-19. One entry per CDR3 protein results from TCRdb running MiXCR on the 5' RACE reads. The profile shows tens of thousands of distinct CDR3 sequences, 20% to 25% of them singletons. The sequencing input was PBMCs or a T cell subset sorted from them (not recorded which). Receptors were obtained from a man younger than 35 who had mild COVID-19 (a few samples of this study predate the infection). Cell type and time point are not known.

This clonotype was recorded a few times. J is TRBJ1-4 and V is TRBV4-1; D gene unclear. V lost 0 bases, J lost 8 bases, and 4 bases lay in between. The germline V gene has CDR1 MGHRA and CDR2 YSYEKL. The CDR3 runs to 12 residues. CDR3 residues: CASSQDHEKLFF. The DNA of the CDR3 is TGCGCCAGCAGCCAAGATCACGAAAAACTGTTTTTT.

This clonotype was observed many times. The chain links TRBV29-1 to TRBJ1-1; 9 bases line up with TRBD1. Per germline, CDR1 SQVTM and CDR2 ANQGSEA. The CDR3 has 17 amino acids. V trimming: 3 bases; J trimming: 8 bases; junction bases outside the gene matches: 19. In nucleotides, the CDR3 is TGCAGCGTTGAGTCAGTGGGACAGGGCGGTCGGGCGGGAGAAGCTTTCTTT. It is translated as CSVESVGQGGRAGEAFF.

This chain joins TRBV2 and TRBJ2-2, with 7 positions matching TRBD2. Germline V gene sequence: CDR1 SNHLY, CDR2 FYNNEI. The CDR3 spans 11 residues. The V gene end was trimmed by 9 bases and the J gene end by 7 bases; junction bases not matched to a gene: 2. The CDR3 loop reads CARRGVGELFF. CDR3 bases: TGTGCCAGACGGGGGGTCGGGGAGCTGTTTTTT.

This clonotype showed up just a few times. V usage is TRBV27 and J usage is TRBJ2-7, with D perhaps assigned TRBD1 or TRBD2 (5 bases each). V shed 5 bases and J shed 2 bases, with 10 bases lying between them. The CDR3 runs to 13 residues. Germline values: CDR1 MNHEY, CDR2 SMNVEV (reference sequence). The CDR3 here is CASSLLGAYEQYF. DNA for the CDR3: TGTGCCAGCAGTCTACTAGGGGCCTACGAGCAGTACTTC.

This clonotype occurred a few times. The J gene is TRBJ1-4, the V gene TRBV5-1, with D unclear. V shed 4 bases and J shed 3 bases, with 10 bases lying between them. CDR1 is SGHRS and CDR2 is YFSETQ in the germline V gene. This CDR3 region has 14 residues. The CDR3 bases are TGCGCCAGCAGCAAGGAAGGGTCTAATGAAAAACTGTTTTTT. Translated: CASSKEGSNEKLFF.

The gene calls are TRBV7-9 and TRBJ2-7; TRBD1 matches 7 bases. CDR3 length: 15 residues. V lost 1 base and J lost 2; bases outside the gene matches: 5. The germline gives CDR1 SEHNR, CDR2 FQNEAQ (reference sequence). This CDR3 reads CASSLGGTGAYEQYV. CDR3 sequence (DNA): TGTGCCAGCAGCTTAGGCGGAACAGGGGCCTACGAGCAGTACGTC.

This clonotype appeared a few times. The V call is TRBV20-1, the J call TRBJ2-5; 9 bases are a match to TRBD1. Per the germline V gene, CDR1 is DFQATT and CDR2 is SNEGSKA (reference sequence). This CDR3 comprises 13 residues. J lost 5 bases, V lost 5 bases, and 6 bases had no gene match. The CDR3 reads CSAPRDRVETQYF. The CDR3 DNA reads TGCAGTGCTCCGAGGGACAGGGTTGAGACCCAGTACTTC.

This clonotype was observed a few times. The genes are TRBV6-5 and TRBJ2-7, with D tentatively TRBD1 (6 bases). In germline, CDR1 is MNHEY, CDR2 SVGAGI. The CDR3 runs to 14 residues. V was shortened by 5 bases and J by 5 bases, with 16 bases between the two germline ends. CDR3 bases: TGTGCCAGCAGTGGCACTCCAGGGGACCACGAGCAGTACTTC. Translating it yields CASSGTPGDHEQYF.

This clonotype counts as hyperexpanded. This chain connects TRBV5-1 to TRBJ2-1, with D hard to call. The germline V and J ends were trimmed by 0 bases and 5 bases, with 12 bases remaining between them. CDR1 and CDR2 from the germline V gene are SGHRS and YFSETQ. The CDR3 consists of 15 residues. The CDR3 sequence: CASSLDEPTDNEQFF. The CDR3 coding sequence is TGCGCCAGCAGCTTGGACGAGCCTACCGACAATGAGCAGTTCTTC.

The V call is TRBV6-5, the J call TRBJ1-6, with D unresolved. The CDR3 is 16 residues long. V dropped 0 bases and J dropped 10 bases, with 16 bases sitting between them. Germline values: CDR1 MNHEY, CDR2 SVGAGI. CDR3: CASSYSGSRFLSPLHF. CDR3 nucleotides: TGTGCCAGCAGTTACTCGGGCAGTCGGTTCTTATCACCCCTCCACTTT.

J is TRBJ2-1 and V is TRBV9, with 9 bases fitting TRBD2. J gave up 3 bases and V 0 bases, and 10 bases lay outside the gene matches. This CDR3 is built from 18 residues. The germline V gene has CDR1 SGDLS and CDR2 YYNGEE. As DNA, the CDR3 is TGTGCCAGCAGCGTAGGACTAGCGGCTTCACTCGACTACAATGAGCAGTTCTTC. This codes for CASSVGLAASLDYNEQFF.

There are a few counts of this clonotype. The chain joins TRBV4-1 to TRBJ2-7, with D uncertain. Germline assignment: CDR1 MGHRA and CDR2 YSYEKL. The CDR3 contains 14 residues. Trimming shortened V by 0 bases and J by 4 bases, and 10 bases separated the two germline ends. This chain's CDR3 is CASSQEFGPYEQYV. In DNA form, the CDR3 reads TGCGCCAGCAGCCAAGAGTTCGGCCCTTACGAGCAGTACGTC.

Only one count was recorded for this clonotype. The gene calls are TRBV5-4 and TRBJ2-5; maybe TRBD2 (7 bases). The CDR3 is made up of 14 amino acids. V was pared by 10 bases and J by 5 bases, with 21 bases between. From germline, CDR1 is SGHNT and CDR2 YYREEE (reference sequence). Here the CDR3 reads CASRGSGGGETQYF. The CDR3 DNA reads TGTGCCTCCCGGGGGTCGGGGGGCGGGGAGACCCAGTACTTC.

The DNA for the CDR3 is TGTGCCAGCAGTGTAGTAGTTAGCAATCAGCCCCAGCATTTT. Its protein product is CASSVVVSNQPQHF. The rearrangement links TRBV2 to TRBJ1-5; D remains unclear. The V end was cut by 4 bases, the J end by 0 bases, with 7 bases between. CDR1 is SNHLY, CDR2 FYNNEI, per germline. The CDR3 consists of 14 residues.

This clonotype was counted between two and nine times. The rearrangement uses TRBV29-1 and TRBJ2-7; D could derive from TRBD1 or TRBD2 (5 bases each). CDR3 length: 12 residues. CDR1 and CDR2 (germline): SQVTM, ANQGSEA. V was pared by 5 bases and J by 1 base, with 9 bases between. The DNA for the CDR3 is TGCAGCGTTTGGGACCGGTCCTACGAGCAGTACTTC. This codes for CSVWDRSYEQYF.

This clonotype came up a few times. This rearrangement joins TRBV5-1 to TRBJ2-3, with unresolved D. Germline assignment: CDR1 SGHRS and CDR2 YFSETQ. Trimming cost V 4 bases and J 2 bases, with 14 bases left between them. The CDR3 contains 15 residues. CDR3 coding DNA: TGCGCCAGCAGCCCCCGTCGGTTGAACACAGATACGCAGTATTTT. Protein: CASSPRRLNTDTQYF.

There are a few counts of this clonotype. The chain joins TRBV20-1 to TRBJ2-7; D is possibly TRBD1 or TRBD2 (5 bases each). Germline loops: CDR1 DFQATT, CDR2 SNEGSKA (reference sequence). Trimming shortened V by 5 bases and J by 6 bases, and 17 bases separated the two germline ends. This CDR3 is built from 13 residues. The CDR3 here is CSARPDIGVEQYV. In DNA, the CDR3 is TGCAGTGCTCGGCCGGACATCGGGGTCGAGCAGTACGTC.

The chain recombines TRBV4-1 with TRBJ2-1, with D unclear. V was shortened by 4 bases and J by 0 bases, with 10 bases between the two germline ends. The CDR3 totals 15 residues. Germline-derived CDR1 and CDR2 are MGHRA and YSYEKL. The CDR3 is CASSPSAYSYNEQFF. The CDR3 region has the DNA TGCGCCAGCAGCCCGAGCGCGTACTCCTACAATGAGCAGTTCTTC.

The chain is built from TRBV6-5 and TRBJ2-2; D possibly corresponds to TRBD2 (6 bases). The CDR3 runs to 15 residues. V lost 6 bases and J lost 1, with 12 bases in between. Germline V lookup: CDR1 MNHEY, CDR2 SVGAGI. Here the CDR3 reads CASRVRGGNTGELFF. In DNA form, the CDR3 reads TGTGCCAGCAGGGTTAGGGGAGGGAACACCGGGGAGCTGTTTTTT.

V usage is TRBV11-2 and J usage is TRBJ1-1; D unresolved. Germline CDR1 and CDR2: SGHAT and FQNNGV. The CDR3 spans 13 residues. V shed 0 bases and J shed 4 bases, with 6 bases lying between them. The CDR3 spells CASSLDPGTEAFF. The CDR3, as DNA: TGTGCCAGCAGCTTAGATCCCGGCACTGAAGCTTTCTTT.

The rearrangement uses TRBV29-1 and TRBJ2-2; D not certain. Trimming left V 4 bases short and J 0 bases short, with 9 bases between. The CDR3 has 14 amino acids. CDR1 and CDR2 (germline): SQVTM, ANQGSEA. CDR3 sequence reads: CSVAETANTGELFF. CDR3 DNA: TGCAGCGTTGCAGAGACGGCGAACACCGGGGAGCTGTTTTTT.

This clonotype was seen a handful of times. V and J are TRBV20-1 and TRBJ2-3; D is ambiguous. Germline CDR1 is DFQATT and CDR2 is SNEGSKA (reference sequence). The CDR3 spans 15 residues. V lost 0 bases to trimming and J lost 2 bases, with 12 bases between them. CDR3: CSARENAGYTDTQYF. In DNA form, the CDR3 reads TGCAGTGCTAGAGAAAACGCCGGCTACACAGATACGCAGTATTTT.